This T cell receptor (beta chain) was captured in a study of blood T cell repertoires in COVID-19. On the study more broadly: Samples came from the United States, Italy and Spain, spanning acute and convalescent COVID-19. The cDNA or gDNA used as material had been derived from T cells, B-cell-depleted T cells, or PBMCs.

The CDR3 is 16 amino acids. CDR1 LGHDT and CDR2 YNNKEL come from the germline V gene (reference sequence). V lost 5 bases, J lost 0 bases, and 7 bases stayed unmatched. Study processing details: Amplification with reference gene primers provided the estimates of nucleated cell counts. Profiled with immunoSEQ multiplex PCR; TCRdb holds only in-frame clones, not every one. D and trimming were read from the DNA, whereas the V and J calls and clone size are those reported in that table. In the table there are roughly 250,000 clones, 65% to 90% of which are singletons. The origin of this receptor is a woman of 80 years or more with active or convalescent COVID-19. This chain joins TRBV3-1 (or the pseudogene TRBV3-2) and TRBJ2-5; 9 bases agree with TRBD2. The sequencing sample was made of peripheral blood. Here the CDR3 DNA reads TGTGCCAGCAGCTTCGCGACTAGCGGTTACCAAGAGACCCAGTACTTC. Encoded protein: CASSFATSGYQETQYF.